This is a list of T cell receptor beta chains from one sample in a study of blood T cell repertoires in COVID-19. Assay used: immunoSEQ multiplex PCR; TCRdb lists only in-frame clones, some missing. The top ten hold roughly 8.1% of the sample, which has some 100,000 clones, 88% seen once. Sequenced input: peripheral blood. The receptors originated from a woman between 65 and 79 years old with acute or convalescent COVID-19. CDR3s include the opening cysteine and the closing phenylalanine or tryptophan. The order of the fields is J gene, V gene, clone size, D gene, CDR3 protein, CDR3 DNA. D genes are given only for firm matches. Clone size is not always given. Where it is, it says once, few, many or a class for expanded clones.

TRBJ1-1,TRBV13,-,TRBD1,CASSLRDRNTEAFF,TGTGCCAGCAGCTTACGGGACAGGAACACTGAAGCTTTCTTT
TRBJ1-4,TRBV5-4,-,-,CASSLDANEKLFF,TGTGCCAGCAGCTTAGATGCGAATGAAAAACTGTTTTTT
TRBJ2-7,TRBV9,-,-,CASSADIGSYEQYF,TGTGCCAGCAGCGCGGACATCGGATCCTACGAGCAGTACTTC
TRBJ1-6,TRBV6-5,once,-,CASSQPGRHSPLHF,TGTGCCAGCAGCCAGCCAGGGAGGCATTCACCCCTCCACTTT
TRBJ1-4,TRBV27,-,-,CASNRAGAATNEKLFF,TGTGCCAGCAATAGGGCAGGGGCTGCAACTAATGAAAAACTGTTTTTT
TRBJ1-1,TRBV30,-,-,CAWSVSGIEAFF,TGTGCCTGGAGTGTATCAGGGATTGAAGCTTTCTTT
TRBJ2-7,TRBV11-2,-,TRBD2,CASSQTGLAAYEQYF,TGTGCCAGCAGCCAAACGGGACTAGCGGCCTACGAGCAGTACTTC
TRBJ2-5,TRBV29-1,few,TRBD2,CSVSGSFGETQYF,TGCAGCGTTAGCGGGAGTTTCGGAGAGACCCAGTACTTC
TRBJ2-7,TRBV29-1,-,TRBD1,CSVGTGMGYEQYF,TGCAGCGTTGGGACAGGGATGGGTTACGAGCAGTACTTC
TRBJ1-4,TRBV27,few,-,CASSPSGATNEKLFF,TGTGCCAGCAGTCCCTCGGGGGCAACTAATGAAAAACTGTTTTTT
TRBJ2-3,TRBV5-1,-,TRBD2,CASSLSASGGTDTQYF,TGCGCCAGCAGCTTGTCAGCTAGCGGGGGCACAGATACGCAGTATTTT
TRBJ2-2,TRBV27,-,-,CASTRLSRAGELFF,TGTGCCAGCACCCGCTTAAGCCGGGCCGGGGAGCTGTTTTTT
TRBJ2-7,TRBV19,once,-,CASSIDVARFYEQYF,TGTGCCAGTAGTATAGATGTCGCGCGGTTCTACGAGCAGTACTTC
TRBJ2-3,TRBV13,-,-,CASSLSFQGITDTQYF,TGTGCCAGCAGCTTATCGTTTCAGGGGATCACAGATACGCAGTATTTT
TRBJ2-2,TRBV7-6,-,-,CASSSYSTGELFF,TGTGCCAGCAGCTCTTACTCCACCGGGGAGCTGTTTTTT
TRBJ1-4,TRBV28,-,TRBD1,CASSTNTGTGGEKLFF,TGTGCCAGCAGTACCAACACTGGGACAGGGGGTGAAAAACTGTTTTTT
TRBJ1-6,TRBV7-9,-,-,CASSLAREFYNSPLHF,TGTGCCAGCAGCTTGGCCAGGGAATTCTATAATTCACCCCTCCACTTT
TRBJ2-7,TRBV6-5,once,-,CASSPDLLRGGEQYF,TGTGCCAGCAGTCCCGACCTTTTACGGGGTGGCGAGCAGTACTTC
TRBJ2-3,TRBV7-9,-,TRBD2,CASSLTGGRGTDTQYF,TGTGCCAGCAGCTTAACGGGGGGAAGGGGCACAGATACGCAGTATTTT
TRBJ2-6,TRBV12-5,-,-,CASGRGFSGANVLTF,TGTGCTAGTGGTCGGGGGTTCTCTGGGGCCAACGTCCTGACTTTC
TRBJ2-4,TRBV28,once,TRBD2,CASSLSLGGAGLAGNLAKNIQYF,TGTGCCAGCAGTTTATCTCTGGGGGGTGCGGGACTAGCGGGCAATCTAGCCAAAAACATTCAGTACTTC
TRBJ1-1,TRBV21-1,-,-,CASSRQGLNTEAFF,TGTGCCAGCTCGAGACAGGGACTGAACACTGAAGCTTTCTTT
TRBJ1-2,TRBV27,-,-,CASGDREYGYTF,TGTGCCAGCGGAGACAGAGAATATGGCTACACCTTC
TRBJ1-5,TRBV2,-,TRBD1,CASSDWGGQGNQPQHF,TGTGCCAGCAGTGATTGGGGCGGACAGGGAAATCAGCCCCAGCATTTT
TRBJ1-1,TRBV11-2,-,-,CASRPTVNTEAFF,TGTGCCAGCAGACCTACAGTGAACACTGAAGCTTTCTTT
TRBJ1-2,TRBV6-5,-,-,CASADSLYPNYGYTF,TGTGCCAGCGCTGACTCGCTCTATCCCAACTATGGCTACACCTTC
TRBJ2-1,TRBV10-3,-,TRBD1,CAISESRATGGFYNEQFF,TGTGCCATCAGTGAGTCGAGGGCGACAGGGGGCTTCTACAATGAGCAGTTCTTC
TRBJ2-3,TRBV2,-,-,CASRGDRPPSTDTQYF,TGTGCCAGCAGGGGAGACAGGCCCCCTAGCACAGATACGCAGTATTTT
TRBJ1-5,TRBV28,-,-,CASRQGHNQPQHF,TGTGCCAGCAGACAGGGTCATAATCAGCCCCAGCATTTT
TRBJ1-1,TRBV10-2,-,-,CASRTGNTEAFF,TGCGCCAGCAGGACAGGGAACACTGAAGCTTTCTTT
TRBJ2-5,TRBV15,-,TRBD2,CATSRTVAGGQGSQYF,TGTGCCACCAGCAGAACGGTAGCGGGGGGTCAAGGGTCCCAGTACTTC
TRBJ2-1,TRBV11-2,-,-,CASSYGGGYNEQFF,TGTGCCAGCAGCTACGGGGGTGGGTACAATGAGCAGTTCTTC